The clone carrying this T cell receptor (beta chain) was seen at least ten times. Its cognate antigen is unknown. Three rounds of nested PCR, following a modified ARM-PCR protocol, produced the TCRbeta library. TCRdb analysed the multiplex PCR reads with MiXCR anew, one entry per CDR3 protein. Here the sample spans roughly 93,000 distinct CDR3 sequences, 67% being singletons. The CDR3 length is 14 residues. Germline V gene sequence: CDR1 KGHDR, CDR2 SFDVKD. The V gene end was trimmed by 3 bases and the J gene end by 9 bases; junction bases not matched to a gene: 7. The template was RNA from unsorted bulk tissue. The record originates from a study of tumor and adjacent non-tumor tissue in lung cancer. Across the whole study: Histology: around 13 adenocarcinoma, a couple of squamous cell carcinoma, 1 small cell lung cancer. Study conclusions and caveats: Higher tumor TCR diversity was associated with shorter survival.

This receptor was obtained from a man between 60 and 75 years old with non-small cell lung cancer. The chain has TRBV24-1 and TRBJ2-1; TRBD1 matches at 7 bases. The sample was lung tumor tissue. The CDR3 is CATSDQQGSGEQFF. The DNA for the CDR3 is TGTGCCACCAGTGATCAACAGGGGTCGGGTGAGCAGTTCTTC.